This record covers a single TCR beta chain. This sample stems from a study of blood T cell repertoires in COVID-19. For the study at large: Donors in the United States, Italy and Spain gave samples during acute or convalescent COVID-19. Nucleic acid was either cDNA or gDNA, and it came from T cells, B-cell-depleted T cells, or PBMCs.

Assay: immunoSEQ multiplex PCR; the TCRdb copy retains only in-frame clones and omits some. The sample has tens of thousands of clones; approximately 90% are singletons. V was shortened by 0 bases and J by 2 bases, with 6 bases between the two germline ends. CDR3 length equals 14 residues. Looked up from germline, CDR1 is SGHRS and CDR2 is YFSETQ. This receptor was obtained from a man in his 70s with active or convalescent COVID-19. Specimen: peripheral blood. V and J are TRBV5-1 and TRBJ2-1; no reliable D call. Written as DNA, the CDR3 is TGCGCCAGCAGCTTGGACAGAACCTACAATGAGCAGTTCTTC. It specifies CASSLDRTYNEQFF.